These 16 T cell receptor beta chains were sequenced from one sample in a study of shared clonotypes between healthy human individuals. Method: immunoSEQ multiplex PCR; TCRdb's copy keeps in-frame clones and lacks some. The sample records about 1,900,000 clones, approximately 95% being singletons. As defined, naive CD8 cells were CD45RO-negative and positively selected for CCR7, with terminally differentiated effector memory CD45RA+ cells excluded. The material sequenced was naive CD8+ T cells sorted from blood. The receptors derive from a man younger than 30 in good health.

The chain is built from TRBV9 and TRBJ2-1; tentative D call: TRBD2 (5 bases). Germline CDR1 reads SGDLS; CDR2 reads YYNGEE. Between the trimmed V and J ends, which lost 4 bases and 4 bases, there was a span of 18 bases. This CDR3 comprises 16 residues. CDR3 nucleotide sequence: TGTGCCAGCAGCCCCCGAGCGCGGGTTGAGTACAATGAGCAGTTCTTC. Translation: CASSPRARVEYNEQFF. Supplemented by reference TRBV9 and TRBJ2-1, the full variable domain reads DSGVTQTPKHLITATGQRVTLRCSPRSGDLSVYWYQQSLDQGLQFLIQYYNGEERAKGNILERFSAQQFPDLHSELNLSSLELGDSALYFCASSPRARVEYNEQFFGPGTRLTVL.

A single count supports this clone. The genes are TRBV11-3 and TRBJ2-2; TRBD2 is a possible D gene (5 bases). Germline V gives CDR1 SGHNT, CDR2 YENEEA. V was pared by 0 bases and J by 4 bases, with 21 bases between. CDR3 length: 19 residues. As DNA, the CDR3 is TGTGCCAGCAGCTTAGATCGCGCAACTAGGGATGCGACCACCGGGGAGCTGTTTTTT. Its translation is CASSLDRATRDATTGELFF.

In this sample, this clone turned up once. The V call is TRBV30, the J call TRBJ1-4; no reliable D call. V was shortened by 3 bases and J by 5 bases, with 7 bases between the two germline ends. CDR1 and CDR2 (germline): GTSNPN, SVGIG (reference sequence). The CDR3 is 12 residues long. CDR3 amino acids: CAWRAENEKLFF. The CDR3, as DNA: TGTGCCTGGAGGGCCGAGAATGAAAAACTGTTTTTT.

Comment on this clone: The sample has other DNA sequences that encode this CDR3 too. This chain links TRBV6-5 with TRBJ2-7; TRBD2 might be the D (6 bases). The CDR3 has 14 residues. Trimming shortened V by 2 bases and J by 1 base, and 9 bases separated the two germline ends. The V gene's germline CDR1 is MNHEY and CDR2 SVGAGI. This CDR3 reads CASSYGGESYEQYF. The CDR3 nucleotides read TGTGCCAGCAGTTACGGCGGGGAATCCTACGAGCAGTACTTC.

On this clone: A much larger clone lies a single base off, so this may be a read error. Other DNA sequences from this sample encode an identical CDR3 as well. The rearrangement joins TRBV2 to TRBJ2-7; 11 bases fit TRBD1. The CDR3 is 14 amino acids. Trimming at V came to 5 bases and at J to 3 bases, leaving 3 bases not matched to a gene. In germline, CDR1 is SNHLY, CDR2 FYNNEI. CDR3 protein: CASSSGTGGYEQYF. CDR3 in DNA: TGTGCCAGCAGTTCCGGGACAGGGGGCTACGAGCAGTACTTC.

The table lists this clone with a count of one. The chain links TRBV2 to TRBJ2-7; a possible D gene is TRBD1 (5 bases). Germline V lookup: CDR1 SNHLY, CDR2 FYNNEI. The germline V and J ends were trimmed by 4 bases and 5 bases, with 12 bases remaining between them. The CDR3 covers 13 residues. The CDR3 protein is CASSVDSPNEQYF. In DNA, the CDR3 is TGTGCCAGCAGTGTTGACAGCCCGAACGAGCAGTACTTC.

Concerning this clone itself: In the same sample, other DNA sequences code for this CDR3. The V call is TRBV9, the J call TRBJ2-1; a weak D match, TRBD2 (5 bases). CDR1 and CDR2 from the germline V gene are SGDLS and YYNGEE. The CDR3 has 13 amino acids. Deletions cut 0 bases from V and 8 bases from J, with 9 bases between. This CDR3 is CASSVGGGHEQFF. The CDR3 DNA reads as TGTGCCAGCAGCGTAGGAGGAGGACATGAGCAGTTCTTC.

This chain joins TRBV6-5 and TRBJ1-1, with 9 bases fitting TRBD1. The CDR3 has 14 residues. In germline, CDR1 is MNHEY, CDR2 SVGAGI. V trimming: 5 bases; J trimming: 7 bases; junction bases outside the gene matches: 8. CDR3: CASSTGTGRFEAFF. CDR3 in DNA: TGTGCCAGCAGTACGGGGACAGGGAGGTTTGAAGCTTTCTTT.

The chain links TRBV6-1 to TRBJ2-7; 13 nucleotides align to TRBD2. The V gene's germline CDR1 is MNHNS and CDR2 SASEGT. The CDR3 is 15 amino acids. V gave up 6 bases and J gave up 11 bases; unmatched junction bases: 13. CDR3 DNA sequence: TGTGCCAGCAGCGGACTAGGACTAGCGGGAGAGCCGGAGTACTTC. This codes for CASSGLGLAGEPEYF.

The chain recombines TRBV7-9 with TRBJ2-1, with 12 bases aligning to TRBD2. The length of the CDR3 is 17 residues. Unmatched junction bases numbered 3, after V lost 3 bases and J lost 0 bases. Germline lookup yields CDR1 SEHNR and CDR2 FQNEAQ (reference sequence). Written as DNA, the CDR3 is TGTGCCAGCAGCTTGACTAGCGGGGGCCACTCCTACAATGAGCAGTTCTTC. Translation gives CASSLTSGGHSYNEQFF.

The chain's CDR3 is CASSLGAGTDTQYF. The CDR3 region has the DNA TGTGCCAGCAGTTTAGGGGCAGGCACAGATACGCAGTATTTT. The chain uses TRBV28 and TRBJ2-3; D might be TRBD1 (5 bases). Trimming removed 2 bases at V and 1 base at J, with 7 bases between. This CDR3 has 14 residues. Germline CDR1 and CDR2: MDHEN and SYDVKM.

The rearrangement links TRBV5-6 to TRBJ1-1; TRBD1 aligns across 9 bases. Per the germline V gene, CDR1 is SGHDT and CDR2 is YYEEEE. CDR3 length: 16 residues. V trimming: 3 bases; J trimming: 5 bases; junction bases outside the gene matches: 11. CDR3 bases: TGTGCCAGCAGCTCACGGGACAGGGTCATTTGGACTGAAGCTTTCTTT. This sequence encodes CASSSRDRVIWTEAFF. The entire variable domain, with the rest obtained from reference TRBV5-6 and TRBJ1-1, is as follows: DAGVTQSPTHLIKTRGQQVTLRCSPKSGHDTVSWYQQALGQGPQFIFQYYEEEERQRGNFPDRFSGHQFPNYSSELNVNALLLGDSALYLCASSSRDRVIWTEAFFGQGTRLTVV.

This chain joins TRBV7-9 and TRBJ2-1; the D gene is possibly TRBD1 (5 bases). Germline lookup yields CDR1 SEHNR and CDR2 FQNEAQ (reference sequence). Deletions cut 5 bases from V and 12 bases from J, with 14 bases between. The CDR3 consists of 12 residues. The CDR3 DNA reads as TGTGCCAGCAGCCCAGGACACCAGGGGCAGTTCTTC. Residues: CASSPGHQGQFF.

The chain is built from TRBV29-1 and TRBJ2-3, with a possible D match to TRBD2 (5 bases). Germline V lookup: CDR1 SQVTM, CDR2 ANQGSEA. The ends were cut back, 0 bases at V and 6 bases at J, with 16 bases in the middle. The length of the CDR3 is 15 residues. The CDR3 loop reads CSVEDPRTAGDTQYF. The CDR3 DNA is TGCAGCGTTGAAGACCCGAGGACTGCCGGGGATACGCAGTATTTT.

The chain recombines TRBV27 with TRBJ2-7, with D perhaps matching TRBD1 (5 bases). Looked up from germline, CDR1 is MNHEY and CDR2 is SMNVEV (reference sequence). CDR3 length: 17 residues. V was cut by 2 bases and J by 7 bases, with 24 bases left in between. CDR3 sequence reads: CASSLIGQGTKLGEQYF. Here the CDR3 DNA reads TGTGCCAGCAGTTTAATCGGGCAGGGCACCAAATTGGGGGAGCAGTACTTC.

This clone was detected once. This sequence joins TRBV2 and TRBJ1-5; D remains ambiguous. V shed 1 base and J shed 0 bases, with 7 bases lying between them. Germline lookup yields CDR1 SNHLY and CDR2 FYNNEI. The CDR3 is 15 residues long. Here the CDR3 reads CASSEVENSNQPQHF. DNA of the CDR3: TGTGCCAGCAGTGAAGTCGAGAATAGCAATCAGCCCCAGCATTTT.